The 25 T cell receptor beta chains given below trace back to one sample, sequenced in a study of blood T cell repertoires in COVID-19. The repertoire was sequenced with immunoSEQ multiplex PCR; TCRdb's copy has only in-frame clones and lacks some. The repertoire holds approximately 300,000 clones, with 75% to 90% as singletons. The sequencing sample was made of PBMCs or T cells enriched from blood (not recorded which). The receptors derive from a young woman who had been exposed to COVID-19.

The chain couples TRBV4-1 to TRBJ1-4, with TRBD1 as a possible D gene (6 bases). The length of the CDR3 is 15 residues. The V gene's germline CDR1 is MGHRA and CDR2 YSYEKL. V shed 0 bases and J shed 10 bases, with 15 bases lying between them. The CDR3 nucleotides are TGCGCCAGCAGCCAAGAAGTAGGGGGTGGGGGAAAACTGTTTTTT. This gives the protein CASSQEVGGGGKLFF.

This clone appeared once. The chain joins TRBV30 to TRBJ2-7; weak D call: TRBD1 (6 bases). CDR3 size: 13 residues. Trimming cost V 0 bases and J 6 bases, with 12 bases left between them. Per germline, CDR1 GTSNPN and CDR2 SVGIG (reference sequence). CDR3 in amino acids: CAWSVLLGAEQYF. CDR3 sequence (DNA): TGTGCCTGGAGTGTACTTCTGGGGGCCGAGCAGTACTTC.

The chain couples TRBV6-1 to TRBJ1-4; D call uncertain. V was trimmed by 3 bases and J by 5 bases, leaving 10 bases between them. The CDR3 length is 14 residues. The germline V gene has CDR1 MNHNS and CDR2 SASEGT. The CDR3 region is CASSEGSINEKLFF. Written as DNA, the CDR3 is TGTGCCAGCAGTGAGGGCTCCATAAATGAAAAACTGTTTTTT.

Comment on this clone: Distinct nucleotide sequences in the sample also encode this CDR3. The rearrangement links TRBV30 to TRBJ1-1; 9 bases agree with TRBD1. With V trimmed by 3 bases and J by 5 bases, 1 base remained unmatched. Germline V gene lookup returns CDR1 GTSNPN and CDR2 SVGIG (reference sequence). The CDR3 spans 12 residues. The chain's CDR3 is CAWRGQGTEAFF. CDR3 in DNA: TGTGCCTGGAGAGGACAGGGGACTGAAGCTTTCTTT.

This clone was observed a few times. The CDR3 is CSVDQAYTDTQYF. Written as DNA, the CDR3 is TGCAGCGTTGACCAGGCCTACACAGATACGCAGTATTTT. This rearrangement joins TRBV29-1 to TRBJ2-3; D not resolved. Germline assignment: CDR1 SQVTM and CDR2 ANQGSEA. Trimming removed 3 bases at V and 2 bases at J, with 9 bases between. The CDR3 has 13 amino acids.

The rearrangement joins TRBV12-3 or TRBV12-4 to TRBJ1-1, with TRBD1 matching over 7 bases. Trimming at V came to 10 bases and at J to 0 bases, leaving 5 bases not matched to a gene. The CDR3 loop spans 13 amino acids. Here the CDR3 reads CATSQGMNTEAFF. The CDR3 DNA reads TGTGCCACCTCACAGGGGATGAACACTGAAGCTTTCTTT.

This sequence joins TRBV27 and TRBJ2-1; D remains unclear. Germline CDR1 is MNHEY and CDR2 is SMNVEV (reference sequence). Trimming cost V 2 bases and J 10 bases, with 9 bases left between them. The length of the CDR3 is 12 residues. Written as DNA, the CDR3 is TGTGCCAGCAGTTTAACTCTACGCGAGCAGTTCTTC. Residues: CASSLTLREQFF.

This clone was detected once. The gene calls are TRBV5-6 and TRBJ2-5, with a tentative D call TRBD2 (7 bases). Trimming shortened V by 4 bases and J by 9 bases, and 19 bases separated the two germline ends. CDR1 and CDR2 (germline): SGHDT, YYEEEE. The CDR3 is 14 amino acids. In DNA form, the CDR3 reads TGTGCCAGCAGCATACAGGGAGGGTTCTTGGCCCAGTACTTC. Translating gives CASSIQGGFLAQYF. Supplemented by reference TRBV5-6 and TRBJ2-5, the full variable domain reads DAGVTQSPTHLIKTRGQQVTLRCSPKSGHDTVSWYQQALGQGPQFIFQYYEEEERQRGNFPDRFSGHQFPNYSSELNVNALLLGDSALYLCASSIQGGFLAQYFGPGTRLLVL.

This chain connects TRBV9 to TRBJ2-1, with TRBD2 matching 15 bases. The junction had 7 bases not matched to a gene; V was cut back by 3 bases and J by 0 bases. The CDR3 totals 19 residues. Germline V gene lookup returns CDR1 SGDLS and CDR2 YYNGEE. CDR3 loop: CASSGGLAGGESSYNEQFF. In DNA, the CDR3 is TGTGCCAGCAGCGGAGGACTAGCGGGAGGGGAAAGCTCCTACAATGAGCAGTTCTTC.

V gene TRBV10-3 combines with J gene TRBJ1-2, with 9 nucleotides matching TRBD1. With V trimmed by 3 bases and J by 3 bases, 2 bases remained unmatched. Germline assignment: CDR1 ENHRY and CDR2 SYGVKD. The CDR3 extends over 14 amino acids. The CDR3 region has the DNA TGTGCCATCAGTGAAAGACAGGGGGACTATGGCTACACCTTC. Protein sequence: CAISERQGDYGYTF.

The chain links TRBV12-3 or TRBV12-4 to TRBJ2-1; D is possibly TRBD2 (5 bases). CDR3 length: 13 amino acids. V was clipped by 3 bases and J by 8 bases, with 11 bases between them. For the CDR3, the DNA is TGTGCCAGCAGTTTTCGAGGGTTCCATGAGCAGTTCTTC. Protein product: CASSFRGFHEQFF.

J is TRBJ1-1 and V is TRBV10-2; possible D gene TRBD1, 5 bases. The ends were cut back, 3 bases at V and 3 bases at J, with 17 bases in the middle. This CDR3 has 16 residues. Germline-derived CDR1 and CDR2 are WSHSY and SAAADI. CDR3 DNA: TGCGCCAGCAGTGAAGTCTTGGACGGGGGGGACACTGAAGCTTTCTTT. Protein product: CASSEVLDGGDTEAFF.

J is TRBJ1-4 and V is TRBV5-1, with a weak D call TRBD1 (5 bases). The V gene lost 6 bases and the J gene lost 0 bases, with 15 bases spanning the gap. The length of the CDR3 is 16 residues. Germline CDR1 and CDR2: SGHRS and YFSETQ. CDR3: CASTRGGGATNEKLFF. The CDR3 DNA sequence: TGCGCCAGCACCCGGGGGGGAGGTGCAACTAATGAAAAACTGTTTTTT.

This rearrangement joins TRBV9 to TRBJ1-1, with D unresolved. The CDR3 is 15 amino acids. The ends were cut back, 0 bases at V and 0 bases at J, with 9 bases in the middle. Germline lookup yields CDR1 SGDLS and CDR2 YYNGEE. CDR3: CASSVDPTVNTEAFF. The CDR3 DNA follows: TGTGCCAGCAGCGTAGATCCTACAGTGAACACTGAAGCTTTCTTT.

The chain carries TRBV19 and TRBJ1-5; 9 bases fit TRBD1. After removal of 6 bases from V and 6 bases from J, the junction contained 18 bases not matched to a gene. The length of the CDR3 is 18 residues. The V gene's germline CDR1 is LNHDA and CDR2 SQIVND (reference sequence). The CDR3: CASRGGTGSLPALQPQHF. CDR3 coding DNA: TGTGCCAGTAGGGGGGGGACAGGGTCCCTCCCCGCCCTTCAGCCCCAGCATTTT.

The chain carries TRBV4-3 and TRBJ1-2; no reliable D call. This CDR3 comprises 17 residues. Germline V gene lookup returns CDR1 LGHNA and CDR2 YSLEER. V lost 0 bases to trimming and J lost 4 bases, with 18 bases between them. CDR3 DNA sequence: TGCGCCAGCAGCCAAGAGGCGAGCTACACCGGCGGCTATGGCTACACCTTC. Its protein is CASSQEASYTGGYGYTF.

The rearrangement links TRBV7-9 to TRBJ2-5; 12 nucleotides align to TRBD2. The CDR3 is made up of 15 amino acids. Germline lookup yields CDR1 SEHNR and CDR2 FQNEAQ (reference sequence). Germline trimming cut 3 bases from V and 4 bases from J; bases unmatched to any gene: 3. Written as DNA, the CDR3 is TGTGCCAGCAGCTTGTCACTAGCGGGGGGAGAGACCCAGTACTTC. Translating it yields CASSLSLAGGETQYF.

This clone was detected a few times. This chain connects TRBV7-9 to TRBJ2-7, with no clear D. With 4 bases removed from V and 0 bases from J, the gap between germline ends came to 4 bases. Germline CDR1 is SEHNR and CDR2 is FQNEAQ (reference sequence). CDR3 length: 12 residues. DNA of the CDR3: TGTGCCAGCAGCTCGTCCTCCTACGAGCAGTACTTC. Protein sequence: CASSSSSYEQYF.

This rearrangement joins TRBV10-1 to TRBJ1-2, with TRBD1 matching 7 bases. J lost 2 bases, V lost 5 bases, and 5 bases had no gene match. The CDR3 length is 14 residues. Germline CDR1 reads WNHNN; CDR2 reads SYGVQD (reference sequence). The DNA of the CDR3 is TGCGCCAGCAGTCGACAGGGACTGAACTATGGCTACACCTTC. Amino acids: CASSRQGLNYGYTF.

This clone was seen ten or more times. The CDR3 DNA is TGTGCCAGCAGCCTCAGCACCGGGGAGCTGTTTTTT. It codes for CASSLSTGELFF. V and J are TRBV6-5 and TRBJ2-2; D gene uncertain. V gave up 6 bases and J gave up 4 bases, with 6 bases separating them. The CDR3 loop spans 12 amino acids. Looked up from germline, CDR1 is MNHEY and CDR2 is SVGAGI.

The CDR3 loop is CASSGRPGQGDETQYF. The CDR3 DNA sequence: TGTGCCAGCTCGGGGAGACCGGGACAGGGGGATGAGACCCAGTACTTC. This rearrangement joins TRBV18 to TRBJ2-5; TRBD1 agrees at 11 bases. V lost 6 bases, J lost 5 bases, and 11 bases stayed unmatched. This CDR3 is built from 16 residues. Germline lookup yields CDR1 KGHSH and CDR2 LQKENI.

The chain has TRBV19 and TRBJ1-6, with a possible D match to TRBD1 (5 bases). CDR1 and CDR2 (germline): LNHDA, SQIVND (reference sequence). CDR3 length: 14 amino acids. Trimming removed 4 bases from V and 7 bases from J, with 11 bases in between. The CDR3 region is CASSNDGQNSPLHF. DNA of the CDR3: TGTGCCAGTAGTAACGACGGACAAAATTCACCCCTCCACTTT.

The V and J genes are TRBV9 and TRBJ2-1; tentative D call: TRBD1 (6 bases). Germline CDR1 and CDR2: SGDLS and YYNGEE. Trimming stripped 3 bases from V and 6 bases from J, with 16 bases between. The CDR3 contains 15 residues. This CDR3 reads CASSAHRVRGNEQFF. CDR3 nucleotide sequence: TGTGCCAGCAGCGCCCACAGGGTACGCGGCAATGAGCAGTTCTTC.

CDR3 in amino acids: CASRPGQGLGGYEQYF. For the CDR3, the DNA is TGTGCCAGCAGGCCGGGACAGGGTTTGGGGGGGTACGAGCAGTACTTC. The chain recombines TRBV27 with TRBJ2-7; 9 nucleotides align to TRBD1. CDR3 size: 16 residues. The V and J ends lost 6 bases and 4 bases, in that order; junction bases with no gene match: 13. Per germline, CDR1 MNHEY and CDR2 SMNVEV (reference sequence).

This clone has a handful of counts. The CDR3 nucleotides read TGTGCCAGCAGCTTAGTCAGGACTGAAGCTTTCTTT. Amino acids: CASSLVRTEAFF. The V gene is TRBV7-9, the J gene TRBJ1-1; no clear D. The CDR3 extends over 12 amino acids. Looked up from germline, CDR1 is SEHNR and CDR2 is FQNEAQ (reference sequence). V was clipped by 1 base and J by 5 bases, with 5 bases between them.